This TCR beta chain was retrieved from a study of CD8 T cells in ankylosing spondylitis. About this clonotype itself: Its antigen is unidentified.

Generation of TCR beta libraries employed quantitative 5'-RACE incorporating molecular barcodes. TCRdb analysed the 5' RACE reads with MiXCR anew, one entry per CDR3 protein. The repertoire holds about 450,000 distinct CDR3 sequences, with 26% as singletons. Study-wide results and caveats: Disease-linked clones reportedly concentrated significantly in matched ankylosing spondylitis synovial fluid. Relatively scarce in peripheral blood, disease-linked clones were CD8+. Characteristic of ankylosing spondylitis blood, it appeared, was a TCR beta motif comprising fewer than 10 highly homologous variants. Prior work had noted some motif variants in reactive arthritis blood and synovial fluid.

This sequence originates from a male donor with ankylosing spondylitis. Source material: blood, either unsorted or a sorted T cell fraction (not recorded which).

Written as DNA, the CDR3 is TGTGCCAGCAGTTCCTATCAGGGGGCCGCTTTCTTT. This codes for CASSSYQGAAFF. The V gene is TRBV12-3 or TRBV12-4, the J gene TRBJ1-1, with 8 bases aligning to TRBD1. Trimming cost V 4 bases and J 11 bases; bases outside gene matches: 6. The CDR3 is 12 amino acids.